This is a list of T cell receptor beta chains from one sample in a study of shared clonotypes between healthy human individuals. The assay was immunoSEQ multiplex PCR, and TCRdb's table has in-frame clones only and misses some. The sample includes millions of clones, approximately 92% of them seen just once. Source material: naive CD4+ T cells sorted from blood. These receptor sequences come from a man younger than 35 in good health. Both conserved end residues are part of each CDR3. The D gene is left open where the match is weak. Size tells how often a clone was seen (once, few, many) or the class of an expanded clone, and some rows leave it out.

d_call	clone_size	v_call	j_call	cdr3_aa	cdr3_nt
TRBD1	.	TRBV2	TRBJ1-1	CASKLGQGSTEAFF	TGTGCCAGCAAGTTGGGACAGGGAAGCACTGAAGCTTTCTTT
TRBD2	.	TRBV5-1	TRBJ2-1	CASSLVGREGQFF	TGCGCCAGCAGCTTGGTAGGGAGGGAAGGGCAGTTCTTC
TRBD2	.	TRBV10-3	TRBJ2-5	CAIRPGGGQETQYF	TGTGCCATCAGGCCGGGAGGGGGGCAAGAGACCCAGTACTTC
.	.	TRBV10-1	TRBJ1-1	CASSESTRLGGTEAFF	TGCGCCAGCAGTGAGTCGACGAGGTTGGGAGGAACTGAAGCTTTCTTT
.	.	TRBV25-1	TRBJ2-1	CASSELGRDNEQFF	TGTGCCAGCAGTGAACTCGGCAGGGACAATGAGCAGTTCTTC
.	.	TRBV11-1	TRBJ2-5	CASSNRQARVEETQYF	TGTGCCAGCAGCAACCGACAGGCCCGGGTCGAGGAGACCCAGTACTTC
.	.	TRBV7-8	TRBJ2-7	CASSLGGRISYEQYF	TGTGCCAGCAGCTTAGGGGGGAGAATCTCCTACGAGCAGTACTTC
.	.	TRBV11-3	TRBJ2-3	CASSYLHTDTQYF	TGTGCCAGCAGCTACTTGCACACAGATACGCAGTATTTT
.	.	TRBV5-6	TRBJ1-4	CASSPRDPGNEKLFF	TGTGCCAGCAGCCCACGGGACCCGGGTAATGAAAAACTGTTTTTT
.	once	TRBV4-1	TRBJ1-1	CASSQEIANTEAFF	TGCGCCAGCAGCCAAGAAATAGCGAACACTGAAGCTTTCTTT
.	.	TRBV5-1	TRBJ2-2	CASSLGISGNTGELFF	TGCGCCAGCAGCTTGGGTATTTCAGGGAACACCGGGGAGCTGTTTTTT
.	.	TRBV21-1	TRBJ2-7	CASSPPWVYEQYF	TGTGCCAGCAGCCCCCCGTGGGTGTACGAGCAGTACTTC
.	.	TRBV19	TRBJ2-1	CASTPGERGAYNEQFF	TGTGCCAGTACCCCTGGGGAAAGGGGGGCCTACAATGAGCAGTTCTTC
.	.	TRBV29-1	TRBJ2-7	CSSRADRALYEQYF	TGCAGCTCGAGAGCCGACAGAGCCCTCTACGAGCAGTACTTC
.	.	TRBV4-2	TRBJ1-6	CASSQENTSVLRALHF	TGTGCCAGCAGCCAAGAGAACACCTCCGTTCTCAGGGCCCTCCACTTT
.	.	TRBV19	TRBJ1-3	CASSIGATGNTIYF	TGTGCCAGTAGTATCGGTGCAACTGGAAACACCATATATTTT
TRBD1	few	TRBV10-3	TRBJ1-4	CAIRGTENEKLFF	TGTGCCATCAGAGGGACAGAGAATGAAAAACTGTTTTTT
.	.	TRBV4-1	TRBJ1-6	CASNQDGGGRTNSPLHF	TGCGCCAGCAACCAAGACGGGGGTGGGAGAACGAATTCACCCCTCCACTTT
.	.	TRBV2	TRBJ2-4	CASSLGKIQYF	TGTGCCAGCAGTTTAGGTAAGATTCAGTACTTC
.	.	TRBV10-3	TRBJ2-3	CAISESAGTDTQYF	TGTGCCATCAGTGAGTCTGCGGGAACGGATACGCAGTATTTT
.	.	TRBV13	TRBJ2-1	CASSLKALAPLQGQFF	TGTGCCAGCAGCCTTAAGGCACTAGCCCCTCTCCAAGGGCAGTTCTTC
.	.	TRBV10-3	TRBJ1-5	CAISESGGPNQPQHF	TGTGCCATCAGTGAGTCAGGAGGGCCCAATCAGCCCCAGCATTTT
.	.	TRBV6-5	TRBJ1-5	CASRVGQYSNQPQHF	TGTGCCAGCAGGGTCGGGCAGTATAGCAATCAGCCCCAGCATTTT
.	.	TRBV6-5	TRBJ1-5	CASSALGGGNQPQHF	TGTGCCAGCAGTGCGCTGGGAGGGGGCAATCAGCCCCAGCATTTT
TRBD1	.	TRBV18	TRBJ1-1	CASLGTGKDTEAFF	TGTGCCAGCTTGGGGACAGGGAAGGATACTGAAGCTTTCTTT
.	.	TRBV9	TRBJ2-3	CASSLSTSTDTQYF	TGTGCCAGCAGCCTCTCGACTAGCACAGATACGCAGTATTTT
TRBD1	.	TRBV7-9	TRBJ2-1	CASSSPTGGMDEQFF	TGTGCCAGCAGCTCACCGACAGGGGGCATGGATGAGCAGTTCTTC
TRBD1	.	TRBV28	TRBJ1-1	CASSPGTVTEAFF	TGTGCCAGCAGTCCCGGGACAGTCACTGAAGCTTTCTTT
.	.	TRBV27	TRBJ1-2	CASSSSGQNYGYTF	TGTGCCAGCAGTTCGAGTGGACAGAACTATGGCTACACCTTC
.	once	TRBV2	TRBJ2-2	CASSGGRNTGELFF	TGTGCCAGCAGTGGAGGCAGGAACACCGGGGAGCTGTTTTTT
.	.	TRBV30	TRBJ2-3	CAWNPDRTDTQYF	TGTGCCTGGAACCCGGACCGCACAGATACGCAGTATTTT
TRBD1	.	TRBV4-1	TRBJ2-3	CASSPAGGGSTDTQYF	TGCGCCAGCAGCCCGGCAGGGGGCGGGAGCACAGATACGCAGTATTTT
.	.	TRBV11-3	TRBJ1-1	CASSLQGQNTEAFF	TGTGCCAGCAGCTTACAGGGCCAGAACACTGAAGCTTTCTTT
.	.	TRBV29-1	TRBJ2-4	CSVSPEGGAKNIQYF	TGCAGCGTTTCCCCAGAGGGGGGGGCCAAAAACATTCAGTACTTC
.	.	TRBV7-3	TRBJ1-2	CASSRGLAYGYTF	TGTGCCAGCAGCCGTGGTTTGGCCTATGGCTACACCTTC
.	.	TRBV9	TRBJ1-6	CASSVAAGDNSPLHF	TGTGCCAGCAGCGTAGCGGCAGGGGATAATTCACCCCTCCACTTT
.	once	TRBV15	TRBJ2-3	CATSRDLNRPTDTQYF	TGTGCCACCAGCAGAGATCTGAACAGACCCACAGATACGCAGTATTTT
.	once	TRBV21-1	TRBJ2-1	CASRRGSSYNEQFF	TGTGCCAGCAGAAGAGGTAGCTCCTACAATGAGCAGTTCTTC
.	.	TRBV6-1	TRBJ2-4	CASSEQEVAKNIQYF	TGTGCCAGCAGTGAACAGGAGGTGGCCAAAAACATTCAGTACTTC
.	once	TRBV2	TRBJ2-2	CASRRTKSAGELFF	TGTGCCAGCAGAAGGACTAAAAGTGCCGGGGAGCTGTTTTTT
.	.	TRBV5-1	TRBJ2-7	CASSLEVWREYEQYF	TGCGCCAGCAGCTTGGAGGTGTGGCGAGAATACGAGCAGTACTTC
TRBD1	.	TRBV27	TRBJ2-3	CASSPLGTGTTDTQYF	TGTGCCAGCAGTCCCCTTGGGACAGGCACCACAGATACGCAGTATTTT